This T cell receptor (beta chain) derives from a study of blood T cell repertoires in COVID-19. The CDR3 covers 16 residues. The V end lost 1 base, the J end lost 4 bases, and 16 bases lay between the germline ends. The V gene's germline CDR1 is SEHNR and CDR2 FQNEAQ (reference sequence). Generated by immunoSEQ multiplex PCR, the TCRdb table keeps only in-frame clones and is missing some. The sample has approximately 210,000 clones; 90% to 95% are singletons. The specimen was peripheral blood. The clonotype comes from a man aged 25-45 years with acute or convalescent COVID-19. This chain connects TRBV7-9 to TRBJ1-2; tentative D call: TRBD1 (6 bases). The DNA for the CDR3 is TGTGCCAGCAGCTTAGAATGGGGGGGCTCCCGCTATGGCTACACCTTC. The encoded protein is CASSLEWGGSRYGYTF. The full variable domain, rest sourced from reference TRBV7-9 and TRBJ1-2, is DTGVSQNPRHKITKRGQNVTFRCDPISEHNRLYWYRQTLGQGPEFLTYFQNEAQLEKSRLLSDRFSAERPKGSFSTLEIQRTEQGDSAMYLCASSLEWGGSRYGYTFGSGTRLTVV.